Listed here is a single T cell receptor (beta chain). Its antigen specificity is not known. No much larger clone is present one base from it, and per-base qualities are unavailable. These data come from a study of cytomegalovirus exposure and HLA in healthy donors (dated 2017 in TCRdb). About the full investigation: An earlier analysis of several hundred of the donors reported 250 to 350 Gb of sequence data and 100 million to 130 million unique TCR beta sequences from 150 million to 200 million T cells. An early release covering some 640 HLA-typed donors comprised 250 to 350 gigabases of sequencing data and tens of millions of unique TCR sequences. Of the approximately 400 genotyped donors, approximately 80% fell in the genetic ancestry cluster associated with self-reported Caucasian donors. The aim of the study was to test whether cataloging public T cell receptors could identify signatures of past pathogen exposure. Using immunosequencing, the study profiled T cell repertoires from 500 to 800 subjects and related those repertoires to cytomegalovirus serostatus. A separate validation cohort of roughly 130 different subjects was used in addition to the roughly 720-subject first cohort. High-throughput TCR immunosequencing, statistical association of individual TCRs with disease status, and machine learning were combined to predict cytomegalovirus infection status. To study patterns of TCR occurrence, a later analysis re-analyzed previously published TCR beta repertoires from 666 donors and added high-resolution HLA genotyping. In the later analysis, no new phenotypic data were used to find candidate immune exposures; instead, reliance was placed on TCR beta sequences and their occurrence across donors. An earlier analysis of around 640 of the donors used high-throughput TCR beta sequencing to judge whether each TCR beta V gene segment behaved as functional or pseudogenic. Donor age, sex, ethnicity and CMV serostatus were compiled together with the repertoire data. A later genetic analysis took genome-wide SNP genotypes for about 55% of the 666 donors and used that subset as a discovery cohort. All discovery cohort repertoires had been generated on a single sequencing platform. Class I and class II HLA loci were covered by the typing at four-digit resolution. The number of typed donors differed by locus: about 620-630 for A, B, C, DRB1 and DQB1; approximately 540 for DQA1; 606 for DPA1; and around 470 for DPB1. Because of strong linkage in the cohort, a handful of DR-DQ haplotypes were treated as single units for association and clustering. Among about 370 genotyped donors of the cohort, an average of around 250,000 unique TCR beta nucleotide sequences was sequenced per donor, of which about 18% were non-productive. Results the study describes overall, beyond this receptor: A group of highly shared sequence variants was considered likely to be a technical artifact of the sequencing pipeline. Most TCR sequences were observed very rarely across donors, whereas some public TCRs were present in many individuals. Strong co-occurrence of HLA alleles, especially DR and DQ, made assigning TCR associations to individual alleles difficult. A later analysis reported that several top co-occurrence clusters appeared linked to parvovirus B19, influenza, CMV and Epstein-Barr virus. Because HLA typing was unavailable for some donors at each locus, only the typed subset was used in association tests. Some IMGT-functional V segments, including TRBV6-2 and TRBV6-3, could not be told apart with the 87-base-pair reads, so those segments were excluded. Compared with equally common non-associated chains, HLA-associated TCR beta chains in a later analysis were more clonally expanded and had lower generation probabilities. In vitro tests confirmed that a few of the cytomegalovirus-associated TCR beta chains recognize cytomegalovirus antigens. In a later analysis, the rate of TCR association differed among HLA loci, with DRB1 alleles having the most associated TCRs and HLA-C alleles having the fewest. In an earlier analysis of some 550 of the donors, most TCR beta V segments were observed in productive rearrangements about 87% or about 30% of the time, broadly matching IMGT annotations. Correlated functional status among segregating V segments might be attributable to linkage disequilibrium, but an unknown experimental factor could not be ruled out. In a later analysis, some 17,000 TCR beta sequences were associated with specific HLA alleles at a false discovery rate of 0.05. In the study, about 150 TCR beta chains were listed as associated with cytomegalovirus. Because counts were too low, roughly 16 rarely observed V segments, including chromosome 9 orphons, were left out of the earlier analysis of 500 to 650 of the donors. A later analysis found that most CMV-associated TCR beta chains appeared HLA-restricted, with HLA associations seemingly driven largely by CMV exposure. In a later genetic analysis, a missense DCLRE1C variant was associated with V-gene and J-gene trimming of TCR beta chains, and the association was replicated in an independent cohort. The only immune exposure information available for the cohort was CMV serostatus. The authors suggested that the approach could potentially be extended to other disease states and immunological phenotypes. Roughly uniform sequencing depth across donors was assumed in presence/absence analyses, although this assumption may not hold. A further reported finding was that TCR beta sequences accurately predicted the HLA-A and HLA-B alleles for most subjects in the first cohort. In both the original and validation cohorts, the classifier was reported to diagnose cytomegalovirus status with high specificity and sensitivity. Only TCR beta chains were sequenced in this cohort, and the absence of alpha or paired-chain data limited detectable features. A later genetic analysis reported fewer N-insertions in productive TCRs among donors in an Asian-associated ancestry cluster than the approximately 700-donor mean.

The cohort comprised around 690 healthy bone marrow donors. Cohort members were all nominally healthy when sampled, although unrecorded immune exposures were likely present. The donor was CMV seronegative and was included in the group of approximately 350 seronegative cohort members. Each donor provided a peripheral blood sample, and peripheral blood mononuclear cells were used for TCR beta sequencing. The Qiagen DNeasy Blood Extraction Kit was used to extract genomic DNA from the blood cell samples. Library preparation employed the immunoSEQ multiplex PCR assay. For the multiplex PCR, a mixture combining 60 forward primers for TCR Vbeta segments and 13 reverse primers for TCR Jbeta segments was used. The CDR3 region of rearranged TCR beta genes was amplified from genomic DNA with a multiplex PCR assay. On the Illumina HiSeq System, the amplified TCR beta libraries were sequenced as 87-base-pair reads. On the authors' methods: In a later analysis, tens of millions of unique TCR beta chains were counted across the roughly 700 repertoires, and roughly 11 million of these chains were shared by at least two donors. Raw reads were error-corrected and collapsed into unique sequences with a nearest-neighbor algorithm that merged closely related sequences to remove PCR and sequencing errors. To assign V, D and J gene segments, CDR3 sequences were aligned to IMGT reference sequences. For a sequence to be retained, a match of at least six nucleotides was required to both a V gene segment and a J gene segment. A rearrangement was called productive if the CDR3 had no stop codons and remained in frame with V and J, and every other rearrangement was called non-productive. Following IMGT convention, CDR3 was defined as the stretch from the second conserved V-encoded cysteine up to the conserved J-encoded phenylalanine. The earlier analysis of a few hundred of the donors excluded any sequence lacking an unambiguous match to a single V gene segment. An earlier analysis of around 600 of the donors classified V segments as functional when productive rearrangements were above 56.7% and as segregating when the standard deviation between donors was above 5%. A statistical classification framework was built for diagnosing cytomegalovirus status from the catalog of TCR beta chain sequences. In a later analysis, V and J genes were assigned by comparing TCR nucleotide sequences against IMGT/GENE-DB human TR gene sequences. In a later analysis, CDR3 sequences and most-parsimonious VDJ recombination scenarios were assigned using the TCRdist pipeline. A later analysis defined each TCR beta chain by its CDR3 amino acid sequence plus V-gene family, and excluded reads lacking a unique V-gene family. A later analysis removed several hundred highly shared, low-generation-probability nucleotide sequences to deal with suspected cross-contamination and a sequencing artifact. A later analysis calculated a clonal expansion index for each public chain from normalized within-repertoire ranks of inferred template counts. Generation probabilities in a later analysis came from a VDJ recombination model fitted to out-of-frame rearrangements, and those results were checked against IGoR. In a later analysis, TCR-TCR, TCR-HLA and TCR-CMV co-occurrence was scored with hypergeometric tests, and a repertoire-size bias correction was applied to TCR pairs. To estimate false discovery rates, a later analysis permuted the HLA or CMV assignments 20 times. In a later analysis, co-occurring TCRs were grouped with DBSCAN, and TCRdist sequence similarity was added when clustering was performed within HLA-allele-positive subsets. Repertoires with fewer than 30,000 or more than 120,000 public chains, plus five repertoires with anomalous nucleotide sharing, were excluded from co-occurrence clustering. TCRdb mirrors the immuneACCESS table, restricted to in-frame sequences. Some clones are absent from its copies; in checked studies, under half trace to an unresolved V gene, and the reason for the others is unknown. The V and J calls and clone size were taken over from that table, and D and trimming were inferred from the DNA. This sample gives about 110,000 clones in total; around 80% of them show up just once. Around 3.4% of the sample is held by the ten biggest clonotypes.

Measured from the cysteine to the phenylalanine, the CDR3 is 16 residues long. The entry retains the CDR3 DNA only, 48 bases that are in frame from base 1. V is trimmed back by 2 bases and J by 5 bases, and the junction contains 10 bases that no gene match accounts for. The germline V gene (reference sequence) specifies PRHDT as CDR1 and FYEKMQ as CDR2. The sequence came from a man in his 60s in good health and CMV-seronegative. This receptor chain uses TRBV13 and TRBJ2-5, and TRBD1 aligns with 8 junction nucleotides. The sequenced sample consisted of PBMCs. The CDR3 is CASSLRPGGGSETQYF. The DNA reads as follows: TGTGCCAGCAGCTTAAGGCCAGGGGGCGGTTCGGAGACCCAGTACTTC.